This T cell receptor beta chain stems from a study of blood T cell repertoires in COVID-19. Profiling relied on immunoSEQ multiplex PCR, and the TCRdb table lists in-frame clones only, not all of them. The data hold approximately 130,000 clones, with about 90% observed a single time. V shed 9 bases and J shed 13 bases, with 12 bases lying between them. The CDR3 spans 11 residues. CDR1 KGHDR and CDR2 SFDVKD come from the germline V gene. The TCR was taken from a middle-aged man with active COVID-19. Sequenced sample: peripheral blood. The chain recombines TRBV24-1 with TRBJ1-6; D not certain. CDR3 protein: CATDTPNPLHF. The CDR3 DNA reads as TGTGCCACCGACACCCCAAATCCCCTCCACTTT.